Shown below are 3 T cell receptor beta chains from a single sample sequenced in a study of T cells after yellow fever vaccination. TCRdb reanalysed the 5' RACE reads using MiXCR and keeps one entry per CDR3 protein. This table has 250,000 to 400,000 distinct CDR3 sequences, 3.5% to 5% appearing once. Sequenced material: PBMCs, taken 15 days after the yellow fever booster vaccination. Receptor source: a man between 18 and 29 years old who received the YFV17D yellow fever vaccine.

The sample holds many counts of this clonotype. The chain has TRBV7-9 and TRBJ1-4; no clear D. The CDR3 runs 12 residues. Germline V CDR1 and CDR2: SEHNR, FQNEAQ (reference sequence). V was clipped by 7 bases and J by 16 bases, with 19 bases between them. CDR3 in amino acids: CASNLLGKPAFF. The CDR3 DNA follows: TGTGCCAGCAACCTACTTGGAAAACCGGCGTTTTTT.

This clonotype was observed a few times. CDR3 in DNA: TGTGCCAGCAGCTTGGATTATTTCAGGGCCGACCTGGCCGAGCAGTTCTTC. Its protein is CASSLDYFRADLAEQFF. This chain joins TRBV5-4 and TRBJ2-1; a possible D gene is TRBD1 (5 bases). Per the germline V gene, CDR1 is SGHNT and CDR2 is YYREEE (reference sequence). Trimming took off 0 bases at V and 10 bases at J, with 23 bases between the two ends. The CDR3 contains 17 residues.

The chain has TRBV10-3 and TRBJ2-5; D ambiguous. CDR3 size: 14 residues. V lost 0 bases and J 2 bases, leaving 7 bases between the germline ends. The germline V gene encodes CDR1 ENHRY and CDR2 SYGVKD. The CDR3 nucleotides are TGTGCCATCAGTGAGTCAACCCGGCAAGAGACCCAGTACTTC. Translating gives CAISESTRQETQYF.